Sequencing of this T cell receptor beta chain was carried out in a study of cytomegalovirus exposure and HLA in healthy donors. Across the whole study: The same platform used for the approximately 670 first-cohort repertoires was also used for the 100 to 150 validation repertoires, as a later analysis reported. Findings of the study overall: Cytomegalovirus-associated status was assigned to 164 TCR beta chains. For most TCR sequences rarity was the rule, although some public TCRs occurred in many donors.

The method was immunoSEQ multiplex PCR; TCRdb's version includes in-frame clones alone and lacks a portion of them. The sample includes over 200,000 clones, approximately 87% of them seen just once. This clone has a single count. Its specificity is not known. Mismatch with germline at one junction end may stem from a read error. Sequences were obtained from PBMCs. The clonotype was recovered from a woman aged 18-35 years in good health and CMV-seronegative.

CDR3 coding DNA: TGTGCCAGCAGGTTAGGAAGGGCTAGCGGGAGGCCTACCACAGATACGCAGTATTTT. The encoded protein is CASRLGRASGRPTTDTQYF. This sequence joins TRBV7-2 and TRBJ2-3; 11 nucleotides match TRBD2. Germline CDR1 reads SGHTA; CDR2 reads FQGNSA. The CDR3 is made up of 19 amino acids.